Following are 12 T cell receptor beta chains from one sample sequenced in a study of blood T cells in healthy people across ages. Primers used in a second PCR of roughly 7 to 12 cycles were a sample-barcoded 5' primer and a J-beta primer mix. A single record per CDR3 protein comes from TCRdb applying MiXCR to the 5' RACE reads. There are 550,000 to 800,000 distinct CDR3 sequences in the sample; under 25% occur only once, and roughly 3.9% lies in the top ten. Sequencing was carried out using blood. Receptor source: a man between 70 and 80 years old in good health.

This chain joins TRBV19 and TRBJ1-5, with a weak D call TRBD1 (6 bases). The CDR3 consists of 15 residues. The germline V gene encodes CDR1 LNHDA and CDR2 SQIVND (reference sequence). V lost 6 bases and J lost 0, with 12 bases in between. The CDR3 nucleotides read TGTGCCAGTAGCGCACAGGGTGCTAGCAATCAGCCCCAGCATTTT. Its protein product is CASSAQGASNQPQHF. Full variable domain (rest looked up from reference TRBV19 and TRBJ1-5): DGGITQSPKYLFRKEGQNVTLSCEQNLNHDAMYWYRQDPGQGLRLIYYSQIVNDFQKGDIAEGYSVSREKKESFPLTVTSAQKNPTAFYLCASSAQGASNQPQHFGDGTRLSIL.

This clonotype was seen a handful of times. The chain uses TRBV28 and TRBJ1-5, with 7 bases aligning to TRBD1. Germline V gene lookup returns CDR1 MDHEN and CDR2 SYDVKM. V shed 3 bases, J shed 7 bases, and the junction held 9 bases outside the gene matches. This CDR3 comprises 15 residues. The DNA of the CDR3 is TGTGCCAGCAGTTTGGGGTCAAAGGGGGCCCAGCCCCAGCATTTT. Its protein is CASSLGSKGAQPQHF.

This clonotype appeared many times. The chain links TRBV27 to TRBJ2-7; 9 nucleotides line up with TRBD1. Unmatched junction bases numbered 11, after V lost 6 bases and J lost 2 bases. The germline gives CDR1 MNHEY, CDR2 SMNVEV (reference sequence). The CDR3 has 16 residues. CDR3 amino acids: CASRSLRGTGTYEQYF. Written as DNA, the CDR3 is TGTGCCAGCAGGTCCCTCCGAGGGACAGGGACCTACGAGCAGTACTTC.

This clonotype was seen only a few times. The junction shows a germline mismatch at one end, possibly a read error. The rearrangement joins TRBV6-1 to TRBJ2-5; D unresolved. Judging by the DNA end, TRBJ2-7 fits better; the J call may be wrong. The CDR3 sequence is 13 residues long. Germline V lookup: CDR1 MNHNS, CDR2 SASEGT. CDR3 in DNA: TGTGCCGGCAGTGAAGGGTTCTCCTACGAGCAGTACTTC. Its translation: CAGSEGFSYEQYF.

This clonotype has only a few counts. The J gene is TRBJ2-3, the V gene TRBV5-1; unclear D gene. The CDR3 spans 15 residues. Germline CDR1 and CDR2: SGHRS and YFSETQ. The ends were cut back, 2 bases at V and 0 bases at J, with 10 bases in the middle. The CDR3 spells CASSLSKPSTDTQYF. The CDR3 region has the DNA TGCGCCAGCAGCTTATCAAAGCCCAGCACAGATACGCAGTATTTT.

This clonotype has a handful of counts. The chain is built from TRBV28 and TRBJ2-3; D might be TRBD2 (6 bases). The germline V and J ends were trimmed by 6 bases and 0 bases, with 13 bases remaining between them. In germline, CDR1 is MDHEN, CDR2 SYDVKM. The CDR3 has 15 amino acids. CDR3 residues: CASRLLASSTDTQYF. The CDR3 DNA is TGTGCCAGCAGGCTCCTAGCGTCTAGCACAGATACGCAGTATTTT.

The sample holds a few counts of this clonotype. This chain uses TRBV18 with TRBJ2-2, with 11 bases identical to TRBD2. The V gene's germline CDR1 is KGHSH and CDR2 LQKENI. There are 15 residues in the CDR3. V dropped 5 bases and J dropped 7; count of bases not matched to a gene: 6. The CDR3 is CASSALAGDVGELFF. The CDR3 nucleotides read TGTGCCAGCTCAGCACTAGCGGGAGATGTCGGGGAGCTGTTTTTT.

This clonotype was seen only a few times. The chain has TRBV19 and TRBJ2-3, with D possibly matching TRBD1 (6 bases). Trimming stripped 6 bases from V and 0 bases from J, with 16 bases between. Per germline, CDR1 LNHDA and CDR2 SQIVND (reference sequence). The CDR3 has 16 amino acids. Here the CDR3 reads CASSAFRGSSTDTQYF. As DNA, the CDR3 is TGTGCCAGTAGCGCCTTCAGGGGTTCTAGCACAGATACGCAGTATTTT.

This clonotype was counted a few times. This chain connects TRBV20-1 to TRBJ2-7; 7 bases line up with TRBD2. CDR3 length: 12 amino acids. Germline V gives CDR1 DFQATT, CDR2 SNEGSKA (reference sequence). J lost 2 bases, V lost 6 bases, and 4 bases had no gene match. The CDR3 region has the DNA TGCAGTGCAAAGACTAGCCCCTACGAGCAGTACTTC. Encoded protein: CSAKTSPYEQYF.

The table lists this clonotype with many counts. The J gene is TRBJ2-2, the V gene TRBV29-1; TRBD2 might be the D (5 bases). Germline-derived CDR1 and CDR2 are SQVTM and ANQGSEA. Trimming stripped 7 bases from V and 4 bases from J, with 13 bases between. The CDR3 sequence is 13 residues long. The CDR3 region is CSATNGVTGELFF. CDR3 coding DNA: TGCAGCGCTACAAACGGGGTCACCGGGGAGCTGTTTTTT.

CDR3 in DNA: TGTGCCAGCAGCCAAACGAGAGTCCAAGAGACCCAGTACTTC. This translates into CASSQTRVQETQYF. The chain employs TRBV3-1 and TRBJ2-5; D is ambiguous. Trimming cost V 2 bases and J 1 base, with 8 bases left between them. The CDR3 covers 14 residues. From germline, CDR1 is LGHDT and CDR2 YNNKEL (reference sequence).

In this sample, this clonotype turned up a few times. J is TRBJ1-2 and V is TRBV2; D uncertain. From germline, CDR1 is SNHLY and CDR2 FYNNEI. V was cut by 8 bases and J by 0 bases, with 7 bases left in between. The length of the CDR3 is 12 residues. DNA of the CDR3: TGTGCCAGCGTGCGAGCTAACTATGGCTACACCTTC. Amino acid sequence: CASVRANYGYTF.